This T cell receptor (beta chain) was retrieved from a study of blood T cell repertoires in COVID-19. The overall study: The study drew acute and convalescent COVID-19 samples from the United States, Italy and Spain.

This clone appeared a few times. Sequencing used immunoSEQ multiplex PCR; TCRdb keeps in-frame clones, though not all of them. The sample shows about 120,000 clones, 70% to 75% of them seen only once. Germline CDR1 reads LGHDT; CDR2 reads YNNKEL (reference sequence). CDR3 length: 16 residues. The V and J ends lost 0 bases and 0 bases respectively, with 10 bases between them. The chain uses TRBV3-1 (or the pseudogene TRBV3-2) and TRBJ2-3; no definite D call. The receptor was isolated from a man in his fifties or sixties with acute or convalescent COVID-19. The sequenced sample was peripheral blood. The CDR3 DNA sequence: TGTGCCAGCAGCCAAGATCACAGAACTAGCACAGATACGCAGTATTTT. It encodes CASSQDHRTSTDTQYF.